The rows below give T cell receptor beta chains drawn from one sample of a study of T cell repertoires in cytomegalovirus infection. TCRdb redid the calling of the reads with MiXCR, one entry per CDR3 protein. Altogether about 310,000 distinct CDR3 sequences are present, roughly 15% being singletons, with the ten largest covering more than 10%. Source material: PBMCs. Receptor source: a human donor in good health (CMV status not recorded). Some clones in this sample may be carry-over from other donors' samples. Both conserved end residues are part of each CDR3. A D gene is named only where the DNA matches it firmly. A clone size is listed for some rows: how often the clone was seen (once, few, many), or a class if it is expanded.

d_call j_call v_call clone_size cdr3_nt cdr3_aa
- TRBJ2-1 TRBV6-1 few TGTGCCAGCAGTGAATTCCCCGCAGGGACCTATGAGCAGTTCTTC CASSEFPAGTYEQFF
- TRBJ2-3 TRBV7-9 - TGTGCCAGCAGCTTAGCCATAGGGGCAGATACGCAGTATTTT CASSLAIGADTQYF
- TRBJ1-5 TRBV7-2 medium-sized TGTGCCAGCAGCCCCGCCCTCAATAGCAATCAGCCCCAGCATTTT CASSPALNSNQPQHF
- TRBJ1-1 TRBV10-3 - TGTGCCATCAGTGAAGGAAACAGAAGGAACACTGAAGCTTTCTTT CAISEGNRRNTEAFF
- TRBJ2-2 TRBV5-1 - TGCGCCAGCAGCGCCCTAAACACCGGGGAGCTGTTTTTT CASSALNTGELFF
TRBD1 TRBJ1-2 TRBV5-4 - TGTGCCAGCAGCACCCGACAGGGGGTTACGGCGCCTTATGGCTACACCTTC CASSTRQGVTAPYGYTF
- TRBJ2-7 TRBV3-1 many TGTGCCAGCAGCCCAACGGACTACTACGAGCAGTACTTC CASSPTDYYEQYF
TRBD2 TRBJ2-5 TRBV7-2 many TGTGCCAGCAGCTTACAAGCGCGGGGGGGCCAAGAGACCCAGTACTTC CASSLQARGGQETQYF
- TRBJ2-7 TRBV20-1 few TGCAGTGCCGATGTCTACGAGCAGTACTTC CSADVYEQYF
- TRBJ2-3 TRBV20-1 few TGCAGTGCTAGAGGGGGGCAGGGCGGCACAGATACGCAGTATTTT CSARGGQGGTDTQYF
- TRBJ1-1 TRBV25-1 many TGTGCCAGCAGTGAATATGCGTCGGCGGAGAGCACTGAAGCTTTCTTT CASSEYASAESTEAFF
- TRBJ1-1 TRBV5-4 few TGTGCCAGCAGTTGGGGCGGGGGACCCACTGAAGCTTTCTTT CASSWGGGPTEAFF
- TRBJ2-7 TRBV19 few TGTGCCAGTAGTTTGGTTTTCGGTCATCGGGCCGAGCAGTACTTC CASSLVFGHRAEQYF
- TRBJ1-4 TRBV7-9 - TGTGCCAGCAGCCTGGTGGGAACATTAAAGGAAAAACTGTTTTTT CASSLVGTLKEKLFF
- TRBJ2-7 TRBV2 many TGTGCCAGCAGTAGGGACGGGGACGAGCAGTACTTC CASSRDGDEQYF
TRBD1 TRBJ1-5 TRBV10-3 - TGTGCCATCAGTGCCGACAGGGGGGATCAGCCCCAGCATTTT CAISADRGDQPQHF
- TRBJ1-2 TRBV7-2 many TGTGCCAGCAGCGGGGGGGGACAAACTAACTATGGCTACACCTTC CASSGGGQTNYGYTF